Ten or more counts support the clone carrying this TCR beta chain. No conserved phenylalanine or tryptophan is present at the end of the CDR3, so a read error is the likely explanation. The limits of the CDR3 on the DNA are not certain, so only TCRdb's listed CDR3 is given. The entry originates in a study of regulatory T cells in long-lasting Graves disease. Germline V gives CDR1 GTSNPN, CDR2 SVGIG (reference sequence). A total of 10 residues make up the CDR3, ends included. Arm-PCR with iRepertoire HTBI primers amplified the CDR3 regions for these TCR beta libraries. TCRdb reprocessed the multiplex PCR reads with MiXCR, giving one entry per CDR3 protein. The data contain 530,000 or so distinct CDR3 sequences, roughly 13% of them singletons. As for time point: newly diagnosed GD, antithyroid drugs for less than 3 months. There was RNA extracted from PBMCs, and the TCR library was made from it. This sample was also put to use in a study of T cells in Graves' hyperthyroidism and ophthalmopathy.

This receptor was taken from a man aged 25-40 years with Graves disease. The J gene is TRBJ2-7, the V gene TRBV30; the table's D gene call, TRBD2, was not cross checked with the DNA. The sample was peripheral blood mononuclear cells (PBMCs), taken at new diagnosis, from a patient treated with antithyroid drugs. This chain's CDR3 is CAWRLDTERI.